One sample yielded the 13 T cell receptor beta chains listed below, sequenced in a study of T-cell memory formation after mild COVID-19. TCRdb fed the 5' RACE reads into MiXCR, producing one record per CDR3 protein. Here the sample spans about 320,000 distinct CDR3 sequences, approximately 14% being singletons. Sample: PBMCs or a T cell subset sorted from them (not recorded which). The receptor set was obtained from a man younger than 30 who had mild COVID-19 (a few samples of this study predate the infection). Cell type and time point are not known.

This clonotype was observed a few times. J is TRBJ1-1 and V is TRBV7-9; D gene ambiguous. CDR1 SEHNR and CDR2 FQNEAQ come from the germline V gene (reference sequence). The V gene lost 0 bases and the J gene lost 4 bases, with 12 bases spanning the gap. This CDR3 is 15 amino acids long. The CDR3 DNA is TGTGCCAGCAGCTTAGCGGGAGCAGGAGGCACTGAAGCTTTCTTT. Encoded protein: CASSLAGAGGTEAFF.

This clonotype was counted many times. The rearrangement links TRBV5-7 to TRBJ2-2; D is perhaps TRBD1 (6 bases). TRBV5-7 is placed among ORFs of uncertain function. With 0 bases removed from V and 2 bases from J, the gap between germline ends came to 14 bases. CDR3 length: 17 amino acids. The CDR3 protein is CASSLARGRDNTGELFF. The CDR3 coding sequence is TGTGCCAGCAGCTTGGCCAGGGGACGCGATAACACCGGGGAGCTGTTTTTT.

The CDR3 DNA follows: TGCAGCGGGGCCCAGTCCTACGAGCAGTACTTC. Protein: CSGAQSYEQYF. This chain links TRBV29-1 with TRBJ2-7; D is ambiguous. The germline V and J ends were trimmed by 7 bases and 1 base, with 8 bases remaining between them. The CDR3 is made up of 11 amino acids. Germline V gene sequence: CDR1 SQVTM, CDR2 ANQGSEA.

This chain uses TRBV4-3 with TRBJ2-5, with 12 bases that match TRBD2. The CDR3 is 16 amino acids. Germline CDR1 and CDR2: LGHNA and YSLEER. Trimming took 4 bases from V and 5 from J; bases not matched to a gene: 8. Here the CDR3 DNA reads TGCGCCAGCAGCCGGCGGCTAGCGGGGGGGCCCGAGACCCAGTACTTC. This translates into CASSRRLAGGPETQYF.

This clonotype was counted many times. The V gene is TRBV3-1, the J gene TRBJ2-1; TRBD2 matches at 8 bases. Germline values: CDR1 LGHDT, CDR2 YNNKEL (reference sequence). The V and J ends lost 0 bases and 3 bases, in that order; junction bases with no gene match: 13. CDR3 length: 19 amino acids. The CDR3, as DNA: TGTGCCAGCAGCCAAGATATCAGGGAGACTAGCGAGTTCTACAATGAGCAGTTCTTC. This translates into CASSQDIRETSEFYNEQFF.

There are many counts of this clonotype. This chain links TRBV5-1 with TRBJ2-3; 13 bases map to TRBD2. The CDR3 contains 16 residues. Per the germline V gene, CDR1 is SGHRS and CDR2 is YFSETQ. V was clipped by 3 bases and J by 5 bases; unmatched bases: 6. CDR3: CASSSRTSGGIDTQYF. CDR3 DNA sequence: TGCGCCAGCAGCTCCCGGACTAGCGGGGGTATAGATACGCAGTATTTT.

This clonotype appeared a few times. The chain carries TRBV7-8 and TRBJ2-2, with 8 bases aligning to TRBD2. Per the germline V gene, CDR1 is SGHVS and CDR2 is FQNEAQ. CDR3 length equals 15 residues. J gave up 4 bases and V 2 bases, and 3 bases lay outside the gene matches. As DNA, the CDR3 is TGTGCCAGCAGCTTATTCGGGGGGGCCACCGGGGAGCTGTTTTTT. Residues: CASSLFGGATGELFF.

This clonotype occurred many times. This chain connects TRBV20-1 to TRBJ2-6; no firm D call. The CDR3 covers 16 residues. Germline V lookup: CDR1 DFQATT, CDR2 SNEGSKA (reference sequence). Trimming removed 1 base at V and 0 bases at J, with 10 bases between. The CDR3 loop reads CSARGLGSSGANVLTF. The CDR3 nucleotides read TGCAGTGCTAGAGGTCTGGGAAGCTCTGGGGCCAACGTCCTGACTTTC.

This rearrangement joins TRBV6-5 to TRBJ2-3; D not certain. Germline assignment: CDR1 MNHEY and CDR2 SVGAGI. V was clipped by 6 bases and J by 4 bases, with 14 bases between them. There are 14 residues in the CDR3. The CDR3 sequence is CASRTAAAPDTQYF. The CDR3 DNA follows: TGTGCCAGCAGAACCGCCGCGGCCCCAGATACGCAGTATTTT.

The gene calls are TRBV4-1 and TRBJ2-4; 7 positions match TRBD1. Per the germline V gene, CDR1 is MGHRA and CDR2 is YSYEKL. The CDR3 is 16 residues long. The junction had 11 bases not matched to a gene; V was cut back by 5 bases and J by 4 bases. The CDR3 DNA is TGCGCCAGCAGCGCAGGTCCGGGACAGTGGAAAAACATTCAGTACTTC. Translating gives CASSAGPGQWKNIQYF.

The genes are TRBV6-1 and TRBJ1-5; D gene unclear. The CDR3 contains 13 residues. The V and J ends lost 6 bases and 7 bases respectively, with 13 bases between them. CDR1 is MNHNS, CDR2 SASEGT, per germline. CDR3 sequence: CASSRDRVQPQHF. In DNA form, the CDR3 reads TGTGCCAGCAGCCGGGATCGAGTGCAGCCCCAGCATTTT.

This clonotype appeared a few times. CDR3 in amino acids: CASSLGLGNSPLHF. CDR3 bases: TGTGCCAGCAGCTTAGGGTTGGGGAATTCACCCCTCCACTTT. The V gene is TRBV7-3, the J gene TRBJ1-6; no clear D gene. The CDR3 is made up of 14 amino acids. Between the trimmed V and J ends, which lost 2 bases and 7 bases, there was a span of 9 bases. Germline CDR1 SGHTA, CDR2 FQGTGA.

This clonotype has ten or more counts. The V and J genes are TRBV13 and TRBJ2-1, with unresolved D. CDR3 size: 11 residues. Germline V gives CDR1 PRHDT, CDR2 FYEKMQ (reference sequence). The ends were cut back, 0 bases at V and 9 bases at J, with 3 bases in the middle. The CDR3 nucleotides read TGTGCCAGCAGCTTAGGGGCTGAGCAGTTCTTC. It yields the protein CASSLGAEQFF.